Given below is one TCR beta chain in context. The antigen remains undetermined. These data are taken from a study of post-analysis software for immune sequencing data. Study-level background: Relapsing-remitting, secondary progressive and progressive-relapsing multiple sclerosis were all included among the disease courses. The study's findings and limits: Under F measure analysis, samples from one preparation batch co-clustered strongly. Included in a set of roughly five TRBV segments more frequent in patients than controls were TRBV5-6, TRBV5-1 and TRBV20-1. Controls had significantly higher normalized Chao1 diversity than multiple sclerosis patients.

Trimming pared 4 bases from V and 2 bases from J, leaving 11 bases between. The CDR3 sequence is 14 residues long. Germline loops: CDR1 MGHRA, CDR2 YSYEKL. TCR beta cDNA libraries included unique molecular identifiers. Each CDR3 protein gets one entry after TCRdb re-called the PCR reads with MiXCR. The sample yields hundreds of thousands of distinct CDR3 sequences, 30% seen once. Input material: blood. The V call is TRBV4-1, the J call TRBJ1-2; D not certain. The sequence was collected from a girl aged 5 to 17 with multiple sclerosis. CDR3 in amino acids: CASSPWSSNYGYTF. CDR3 nucleotides: TGCGCCAGCAGCCCATGGTCTTCCAACTATGGCTACACCTTC.